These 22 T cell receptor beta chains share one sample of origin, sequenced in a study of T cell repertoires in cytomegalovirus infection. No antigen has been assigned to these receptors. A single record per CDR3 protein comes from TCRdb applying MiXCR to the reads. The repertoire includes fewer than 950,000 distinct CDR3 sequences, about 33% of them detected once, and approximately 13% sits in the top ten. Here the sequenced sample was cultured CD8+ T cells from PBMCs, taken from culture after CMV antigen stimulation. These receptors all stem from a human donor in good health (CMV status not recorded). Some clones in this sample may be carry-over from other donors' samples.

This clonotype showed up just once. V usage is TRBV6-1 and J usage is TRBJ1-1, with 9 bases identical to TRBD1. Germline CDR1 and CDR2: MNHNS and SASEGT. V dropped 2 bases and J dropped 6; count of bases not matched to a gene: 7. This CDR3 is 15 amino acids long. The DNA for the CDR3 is TGTGCCAGCAGTGAAACGGACAGGGGTAATTCTGAAGCTTTCTTT. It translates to CASSETDRGNSEAFF.

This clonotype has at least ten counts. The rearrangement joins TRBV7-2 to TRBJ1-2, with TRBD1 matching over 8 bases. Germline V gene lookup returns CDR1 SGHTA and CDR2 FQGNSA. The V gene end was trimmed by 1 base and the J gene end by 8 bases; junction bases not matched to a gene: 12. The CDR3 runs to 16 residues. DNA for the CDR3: TGTGCCAGCAGCTTAGTCCGTACGGGACAGGCAGGCGGCTACACCTTC. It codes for CASSLVRTGQAGGYTF.

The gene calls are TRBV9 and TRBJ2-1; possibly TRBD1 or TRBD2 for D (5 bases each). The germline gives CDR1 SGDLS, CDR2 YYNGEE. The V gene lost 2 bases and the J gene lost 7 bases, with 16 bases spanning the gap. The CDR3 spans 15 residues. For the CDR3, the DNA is TGTGCCAGCAGCGTCGGGACCTCATTGGGGAATGAGCAGTTCTTC. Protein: CASSVGTSLGNEQFF.

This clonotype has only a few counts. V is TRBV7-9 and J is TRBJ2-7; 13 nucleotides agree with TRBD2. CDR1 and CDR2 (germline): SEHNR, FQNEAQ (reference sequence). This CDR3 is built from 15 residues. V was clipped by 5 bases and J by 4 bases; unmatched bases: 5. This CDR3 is CASSPTSGGVYEQYV. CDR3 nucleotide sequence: TGTGCCAGCAGCCCCACTAGCGGGGGGGTATACGAGCAGTACGTC.

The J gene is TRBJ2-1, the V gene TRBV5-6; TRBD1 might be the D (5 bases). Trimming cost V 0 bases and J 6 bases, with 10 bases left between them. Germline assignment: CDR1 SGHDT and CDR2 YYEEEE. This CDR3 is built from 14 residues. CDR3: CASSLGGKTNEQFF. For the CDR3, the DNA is TGTGCCAGCAGCTTGGGGGGCAAAACCAATGAGCAGTTCTTC.

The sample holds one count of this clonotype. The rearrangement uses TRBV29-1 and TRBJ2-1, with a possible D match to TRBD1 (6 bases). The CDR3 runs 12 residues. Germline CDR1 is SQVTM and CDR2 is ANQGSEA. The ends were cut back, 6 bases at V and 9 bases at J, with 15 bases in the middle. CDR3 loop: CSVRHKGGEQFF. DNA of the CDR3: TGCAGCGTCCGACATAAAGGGGGTGAGCAGTTCTTC.

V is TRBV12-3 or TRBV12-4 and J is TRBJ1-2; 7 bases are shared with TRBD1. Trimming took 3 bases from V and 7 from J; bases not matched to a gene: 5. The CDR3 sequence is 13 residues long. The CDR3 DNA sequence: TGTGCCAGCAGTTTGGGCAGGGGGGGTGGCTACACCTTC. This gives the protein CASSLGRGGGYTF.

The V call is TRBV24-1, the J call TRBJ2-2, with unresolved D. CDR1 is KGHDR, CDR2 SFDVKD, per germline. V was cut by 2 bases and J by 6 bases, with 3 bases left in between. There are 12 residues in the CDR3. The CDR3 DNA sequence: TGTGCCACCAGTGATTCCCCCGGGGAGCTGTTTTTT. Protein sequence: CATSDSPGELFF.

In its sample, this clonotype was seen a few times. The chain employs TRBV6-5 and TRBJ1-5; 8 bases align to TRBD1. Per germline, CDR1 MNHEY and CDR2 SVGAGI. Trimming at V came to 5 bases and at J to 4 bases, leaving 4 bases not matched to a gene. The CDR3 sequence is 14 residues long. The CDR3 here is CASSDRDRNQPQHF. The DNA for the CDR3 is TGTGCCAGCAGTGACCGGGACAGGAATCAGCCCCAGCATTTT.

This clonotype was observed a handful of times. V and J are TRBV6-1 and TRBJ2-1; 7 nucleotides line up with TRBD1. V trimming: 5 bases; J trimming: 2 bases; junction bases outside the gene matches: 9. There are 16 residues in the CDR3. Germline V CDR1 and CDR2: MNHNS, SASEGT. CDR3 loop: CASSLASDRTYNEQFF. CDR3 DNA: TGTGCCAGCAGTCTTGCTTCGGACAGGACCTACAATGAGCAGTTCTTC.

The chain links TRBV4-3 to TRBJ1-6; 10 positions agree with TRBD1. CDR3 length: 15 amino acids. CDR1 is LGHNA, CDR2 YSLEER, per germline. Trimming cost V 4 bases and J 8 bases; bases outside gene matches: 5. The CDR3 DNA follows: TGCGCCAGCAGCCGTGGACAGGGGGAAGATTCACCCCTCCACTTT. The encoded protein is CASSRGQGEDSPLHF.

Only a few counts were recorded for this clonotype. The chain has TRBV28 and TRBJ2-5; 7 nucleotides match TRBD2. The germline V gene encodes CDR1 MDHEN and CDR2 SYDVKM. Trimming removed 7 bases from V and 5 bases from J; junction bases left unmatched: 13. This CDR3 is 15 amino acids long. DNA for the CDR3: TGTGCCAGCACCCCCGGGGGGACCTTGGGGGAGACCCAGTACTTC. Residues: CASTPGGTLGETQYF.

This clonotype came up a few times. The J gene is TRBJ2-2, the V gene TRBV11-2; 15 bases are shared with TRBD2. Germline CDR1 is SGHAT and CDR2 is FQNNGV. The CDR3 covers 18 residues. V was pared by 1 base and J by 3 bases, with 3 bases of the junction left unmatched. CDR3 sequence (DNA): TGTGCCAGCAGCTTAGCGGGACTAGCGGGGGGCTACACCGGGGAGCTGTTTTTT. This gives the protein CASSLAGLAGGYTGELFF.

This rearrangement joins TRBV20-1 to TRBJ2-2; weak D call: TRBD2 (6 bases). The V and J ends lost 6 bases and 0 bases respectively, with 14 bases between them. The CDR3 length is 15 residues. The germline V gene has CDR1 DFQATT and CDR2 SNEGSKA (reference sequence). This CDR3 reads CSAPRETANTGELFF. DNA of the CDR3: TGCAGTGCCCCTCGGGAGACCGCGAACACCGGGGAGCTGTTTTTT.

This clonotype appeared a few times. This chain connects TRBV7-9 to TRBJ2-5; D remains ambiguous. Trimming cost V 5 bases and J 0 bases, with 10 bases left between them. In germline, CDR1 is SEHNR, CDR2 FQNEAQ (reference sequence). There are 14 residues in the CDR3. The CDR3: CASSDGSYQETQYF. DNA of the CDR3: TGTGCCAGCAGCGATGGATCCTACCAAGAGACCCAGTACTTC.

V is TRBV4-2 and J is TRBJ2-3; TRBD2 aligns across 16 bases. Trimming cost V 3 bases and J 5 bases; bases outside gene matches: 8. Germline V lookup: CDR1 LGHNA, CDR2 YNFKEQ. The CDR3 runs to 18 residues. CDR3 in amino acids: CASSHPGLAGGPKDTQYF. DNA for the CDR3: TGTGCCAGCAGCCATCCGGGACTAGCGGGGGGGCCGAAAGATACGCAGTATTTT.

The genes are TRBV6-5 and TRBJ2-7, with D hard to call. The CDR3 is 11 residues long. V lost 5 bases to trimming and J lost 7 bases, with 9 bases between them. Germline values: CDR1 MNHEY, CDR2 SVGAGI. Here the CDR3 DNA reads TGTGCCAGCAGTCTACGAGCGGAGCAGTACTTC. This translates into CASSLRAEQYF.

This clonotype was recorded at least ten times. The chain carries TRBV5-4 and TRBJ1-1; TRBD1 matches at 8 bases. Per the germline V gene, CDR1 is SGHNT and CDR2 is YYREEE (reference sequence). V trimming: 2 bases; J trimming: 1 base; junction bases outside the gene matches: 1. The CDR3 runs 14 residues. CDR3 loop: CASSFTGGNTEAFF. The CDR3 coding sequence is TGTGCCAGCAGCTTCACAGGGGGGAACACTGAAGCTTTCTTT.

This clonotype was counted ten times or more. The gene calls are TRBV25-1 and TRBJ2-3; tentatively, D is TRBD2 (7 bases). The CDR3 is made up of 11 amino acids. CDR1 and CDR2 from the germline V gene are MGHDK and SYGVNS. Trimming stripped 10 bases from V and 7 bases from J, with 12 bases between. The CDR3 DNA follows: TGTGCCACCCGGGGGGCAAATACGCAGTATTTT. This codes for CATRGANTQYF. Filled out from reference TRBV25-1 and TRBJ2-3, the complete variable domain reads EADIYQTPRYLVIGTGKKITLECSQTMGHDKMYWYQQDPGMELHLIHYSYGVNSTEKGDLSSESTVSRIRTEHFPLTLESARPSHTSQYLCATRGANTQYFGPGTRLTVL.

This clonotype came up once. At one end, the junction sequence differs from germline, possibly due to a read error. CDR3 amino acids: CANSQRGSGDTEAFF. CDR3 nucleotides: TGCGCCAACAGCCAACGAGGGTCGGGGGACACTGAAGCTTTCTTT. The rearrangement links TRBV4-3 to TRBJ1-1; a possible D gene is TRBD1 (5 bases). Germline V CDR1 and CDR2: LGHNA, YSLEER. The CDR3 loop spans 15 amino acids.

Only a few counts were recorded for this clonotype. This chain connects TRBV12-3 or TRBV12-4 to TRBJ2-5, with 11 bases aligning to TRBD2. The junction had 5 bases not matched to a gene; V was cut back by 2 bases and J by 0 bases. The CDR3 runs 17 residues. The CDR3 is CASSLPTSGAYQETQYF. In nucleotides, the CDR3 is TGTGCCAGCAGTTTACCGACTAGCGGGGCATACCAAGAGACCCAGTACTTC.

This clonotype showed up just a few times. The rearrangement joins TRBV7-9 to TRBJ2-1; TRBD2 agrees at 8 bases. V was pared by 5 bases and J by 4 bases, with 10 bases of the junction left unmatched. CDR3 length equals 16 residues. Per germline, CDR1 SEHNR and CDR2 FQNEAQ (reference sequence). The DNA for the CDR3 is TGTGCCAGCAGCGACAGAGCGGGGGCGCTTTACAATGAGCAGTTCTTC. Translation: CASSDRAGALYNEQFF.